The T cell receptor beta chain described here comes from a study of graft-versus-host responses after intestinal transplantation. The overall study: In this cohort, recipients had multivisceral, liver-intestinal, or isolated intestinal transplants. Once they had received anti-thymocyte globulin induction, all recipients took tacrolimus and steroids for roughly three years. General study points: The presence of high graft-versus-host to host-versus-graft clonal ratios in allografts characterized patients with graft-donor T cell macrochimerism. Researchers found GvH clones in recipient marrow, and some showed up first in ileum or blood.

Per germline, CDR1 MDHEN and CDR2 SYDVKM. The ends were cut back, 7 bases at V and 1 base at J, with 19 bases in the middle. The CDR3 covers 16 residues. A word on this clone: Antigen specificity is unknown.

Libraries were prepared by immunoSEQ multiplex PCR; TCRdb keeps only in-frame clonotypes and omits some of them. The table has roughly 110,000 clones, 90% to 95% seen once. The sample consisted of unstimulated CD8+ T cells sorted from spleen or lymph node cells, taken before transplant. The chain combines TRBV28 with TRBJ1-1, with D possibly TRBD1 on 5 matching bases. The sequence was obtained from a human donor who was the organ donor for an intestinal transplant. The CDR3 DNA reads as TGTGCCAGCACCTCGGCTTCGTGGGGGGGGAACACTGAAGCTTTCTTT. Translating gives CASTSASWGGNTEAFF.